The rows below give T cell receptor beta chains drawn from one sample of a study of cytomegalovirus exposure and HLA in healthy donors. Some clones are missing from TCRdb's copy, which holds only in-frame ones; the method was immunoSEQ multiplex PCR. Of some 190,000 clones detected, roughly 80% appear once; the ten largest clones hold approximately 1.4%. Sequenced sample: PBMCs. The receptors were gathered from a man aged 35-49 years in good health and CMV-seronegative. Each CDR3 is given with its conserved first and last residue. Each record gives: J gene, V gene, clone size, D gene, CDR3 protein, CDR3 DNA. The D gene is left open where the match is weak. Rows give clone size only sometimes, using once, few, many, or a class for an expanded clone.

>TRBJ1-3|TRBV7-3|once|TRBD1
CASSPNQGAVGNTIYF
TGTGCCAGCAGCCCAAACCAGGGGGCTGTTGGAAACACCATATATTTT
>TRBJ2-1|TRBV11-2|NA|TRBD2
CASSLGLAPLDEQFF
TGTGCCAGCAGCTTGGGACTAGCACCATTGGATGAGCAGTTCTTC
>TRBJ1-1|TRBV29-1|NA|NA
CSVVWGGRGFDTEAFF
TGCAGCGTTGTATGGGGGGGGCGCGGGTTCGACACTGAAGCTTTCTTT
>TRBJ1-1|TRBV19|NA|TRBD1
CARSDRGASNTEAFF
TGTGCCAGGAGTGACAGGGGGGCCTCGAACACTGAAGCTTTCTTT
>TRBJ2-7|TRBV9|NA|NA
CASSVEPGLAFSYEQYF
TGTGCCAGCAGCGTAGAACCCGGTCTAGCGTTCTCCTACGAGCAGTACTTC
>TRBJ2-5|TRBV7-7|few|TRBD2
CASSDQGTSGQETQYF
TGTGCTAGCAGCGACCAAGGGACTAGCGGTCAAGAGACCCAGTACTTC
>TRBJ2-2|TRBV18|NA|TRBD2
CASSPLASGNTGELFF
TGTGCCAGCTCACCACTGGCTAGCGGGAACACCGGGGAGCTGTTTTTT
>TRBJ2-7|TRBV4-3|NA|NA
CASSQEHPTPGEQYF
TGCGCCAGCAGCCAAGAACATCCGACCCCAGGCGAGCAGTACTTC
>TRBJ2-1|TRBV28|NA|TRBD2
CASSVTSGRYNEQFF
TGTGCCAGCAGTGTAACTAGCGGGCGCTACAATGAGCAGTTCTTC
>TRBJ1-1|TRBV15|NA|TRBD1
CATRRDRTETEAFF
TGTGCCACCAGGCGGGACAGGACAGAAACTGAAGCTTTCTTT
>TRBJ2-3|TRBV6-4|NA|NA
CASSDEAGSDTQYF
TGTGCCAGCAGTGACGAGGCGGGGTCAGATACGCAGTATTTT
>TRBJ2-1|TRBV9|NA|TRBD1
CASSGTGGFEQFF
TGTGCCAGCAGCGGTACAGGGGGCTTTGAGCAGTTCTTC
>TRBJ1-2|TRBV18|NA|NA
CASSLSTGVSYGYTF
TGTGCCAGCTCACTGTCCACCGGGGTGTCCTATGGCTACACCTTC
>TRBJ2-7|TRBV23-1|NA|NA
CASSPSRGPLLVPTSYEQYF
TGCGCCAGCAGTCCATCCAGGGGACCACTTTTAGTACCCACCTCCTACGAGCAGTACTTC
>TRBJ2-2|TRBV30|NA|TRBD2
CAWSPLTSAGELFF
TGTGCCTGGAGTCCATTAACTAGCGCCGGGGAGCTGTTTTTT
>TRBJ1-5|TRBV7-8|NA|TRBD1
CASSSVRPDRDNQPQHF
TGTGCCAGCAGCTCAGTGCGCCCTGACAGGGACAATCAGCCCCAGCATTTT
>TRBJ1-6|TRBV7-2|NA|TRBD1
CASSLWQGVGNSPLHF
TGTGCCAGCAGCTTATGGCAGGGGGTGGGAAATTCACCCCTCCACTTT
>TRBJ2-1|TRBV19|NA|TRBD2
CASSIKGLSGLAGGLNEQFF
TGTGCCAGTAGTATAAAAGGACTATCCGGACTAGCGGGGGGACTCAATGAGCAGTTCTTC
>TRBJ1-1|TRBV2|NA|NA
CASSARAGASEAFF
TGTGCCAGCAGTGCAAGGGCTGGGGCATCTGAAGCTTTCTTT
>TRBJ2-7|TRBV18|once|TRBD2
CASSTQGLGGEQYF
TGTGCCAGCTCGACCCAGGGACTAGGAGGCGAGCAGTACTTC
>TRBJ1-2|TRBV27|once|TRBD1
CASSRGLGGADYGYTF
TGTGCCAGCAGTAGAGGGTTAGGGGGCGCGGACTATGGCTACACCTTC
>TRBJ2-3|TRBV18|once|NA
CASSPTGRGTDTQYF
TGTGCCAGCTCACCTACAGGGCGAGGCACAGATACGCAGTATTTT
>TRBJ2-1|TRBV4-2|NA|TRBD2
CASSQASPGTSGRNPYNEQFF
TGTGCCAGCAGCCAAGCCTCCCCCGGGACTAGCGGGAGAAATCCCTACAATGAGCAGTTCTTC
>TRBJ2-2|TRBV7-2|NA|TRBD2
CASSLASGRTGELFF
TGTGCCAGCAGCTTAGCTAGCGGGAGAACCGGGGAGCTGTTTTTT
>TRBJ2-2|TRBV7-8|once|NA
CASSLVGGKANTGELFF
TGTGCCAGCAGCTTAGTGGGGGGAAAAGCGAACACCGGGGAGCTGTTTTTT
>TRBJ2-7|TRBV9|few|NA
CASSVGFQGPPYEQYF
TGTGCCAGCAGCGTAGGGTTTCAGGGGCCACCCTACGAGCAGTACTTC
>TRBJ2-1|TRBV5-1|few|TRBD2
CASSLPSGKDEQFF
TGCGCCAGCAGCTTGCCTAGCGGGAAGGATGAGCAGTTCTTC
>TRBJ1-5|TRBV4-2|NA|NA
CASSQEKAQPYSNQPQHF
TGTGCCAGCAGCCAAGAGAAGGCACAGCCATATAGCAATCAGCCCCAGCATTTT
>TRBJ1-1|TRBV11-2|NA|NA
CASSVKQGNTEAFF
TGTGCCAGCAGCGTCAAACAGGGGAACACTGAAGCTTTCTTT
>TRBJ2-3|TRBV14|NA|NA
CASSRVARADTQYF
TGTGCCAGCAGCCGCGTCGCTAGAGCAGATACGCAGTATTTT
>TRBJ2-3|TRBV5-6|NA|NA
CASRLEGWDTQYF
TGTGCCAGCCGTCTAGAGGGTTGGGATACGCAGTATTTT
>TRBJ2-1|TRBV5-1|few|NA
CASSLGSIENEQFF
TGCGCCAGCAGCTTGGGGAGTATTGAAAATGAGCAGTTCTTC
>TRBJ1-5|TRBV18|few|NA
CASSQGYSNQPQHF
TGTGCCAGCTCACAGGGGTATAGCAATCAGCCCCAGCATTTT
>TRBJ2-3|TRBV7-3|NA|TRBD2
CASSLTLAGGGTDTQYF
TGTGCCAGCAGCCTAACTTTAGCGGGGGGCGGCACAGATACGCAGTATTTT
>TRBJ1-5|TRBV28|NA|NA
CASGVGSSNQPQHF
TGTGCCAGCGGAGTCGGGAGTAGCAATCAGCCCCAGCATTTT
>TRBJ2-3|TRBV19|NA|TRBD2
CASSLGTSGNTDTQYF
TGTGCCAGTAGTTTGGGGACTAGCGGAAACACAGATACGCAGTATTTT
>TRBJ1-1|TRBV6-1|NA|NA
CASSRGLNTEAFF
TGTGCCAGCAGTCGAGGGCTGAACACTGAAGCTTTCTTT
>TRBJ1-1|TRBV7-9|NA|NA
CASRATGIGGHDTEAFF
TGTGCCAGCAGGGCAACGGGTATCGGGGGGCACGACACTGAAGCTTTCTTT
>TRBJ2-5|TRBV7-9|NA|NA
CASSATGPQETQYF
TGTGCCAGCAGTGCTACAGGACCGCAAGAGACCCAGTACTTC
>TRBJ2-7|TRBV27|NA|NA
CASSFGEPYEQYF
TGTGCCAGCAGTTTCGGGGAACCCTACGAGCAGTACTTC
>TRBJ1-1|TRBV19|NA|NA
CASSIQGYTEAFF
TGTGCCAGTAGTATCCAGGGCTACACTGAAGCTTTCTTT
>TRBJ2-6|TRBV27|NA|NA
CASRDVGAGANVLTF
TGTGCCAGCCGCGATGTTGGTGCGGGGGCCAACGTCCTGACTTTC
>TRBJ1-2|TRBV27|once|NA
CASSFQGLGYGYTF
TGTGCCAGCAGTTTCCAGGGACTTGGCTATGGCTACACCTTC
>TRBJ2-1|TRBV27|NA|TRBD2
CASTGGAYNEQFF
TGTGCCAGCACCGGGGGGGCCTACAATGAGCAGTTCTTC
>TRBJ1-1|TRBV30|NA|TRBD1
CAWSVSYRGPVTEAFF
TGTGCCTGGAGTGTGTCGTACAGGGGGCCGGTGACTGAAGCTTTCTTT
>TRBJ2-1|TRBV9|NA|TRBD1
CASSVGGQVNEQFF
TGTGCCAGCAGCGTAGGGGGACAGGTCAATGAGCAGTTCTTC
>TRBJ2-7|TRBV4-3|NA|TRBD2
CASSQLAGGVYEQYF
TGCGCCAGCAGCCAACTAGCGGGGGGGGTCTACGAGCAGTACTTC
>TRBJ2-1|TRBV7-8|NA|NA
CASSLGGSFDEQFF
TGTGCCAGCAGCTTAGGAGGGTCGTTTGATGAGCAGTTCTTC
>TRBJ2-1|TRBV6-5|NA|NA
CASRRDSSGEQFF
TGTGCCAGTCGCCGGGACTCTTCTGGGGAGCAGTTCTTC
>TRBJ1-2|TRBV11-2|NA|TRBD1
CASSSPTGGVGGYTF
TGTGCCAGCAGCTCCCCAACAGGGGGGGTTGGGGGCTACACCTTC
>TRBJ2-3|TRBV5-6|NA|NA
CASSGHRADTQYF
TGTGCCAGCAGCGGCCACAGGGCAGATACGCAGTATTTT
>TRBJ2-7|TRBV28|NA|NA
CASSEIQGTNYEQYF
TGTGCCAGCAGTGAGATCCAGGGAACTAACTACGAGCAGTACTTC
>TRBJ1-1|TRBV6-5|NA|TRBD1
CASSWDREGLEAFF
TGTGCCAGCAGCTGGGACAGGGAAGGGCTTGAAGCTTTCTTT